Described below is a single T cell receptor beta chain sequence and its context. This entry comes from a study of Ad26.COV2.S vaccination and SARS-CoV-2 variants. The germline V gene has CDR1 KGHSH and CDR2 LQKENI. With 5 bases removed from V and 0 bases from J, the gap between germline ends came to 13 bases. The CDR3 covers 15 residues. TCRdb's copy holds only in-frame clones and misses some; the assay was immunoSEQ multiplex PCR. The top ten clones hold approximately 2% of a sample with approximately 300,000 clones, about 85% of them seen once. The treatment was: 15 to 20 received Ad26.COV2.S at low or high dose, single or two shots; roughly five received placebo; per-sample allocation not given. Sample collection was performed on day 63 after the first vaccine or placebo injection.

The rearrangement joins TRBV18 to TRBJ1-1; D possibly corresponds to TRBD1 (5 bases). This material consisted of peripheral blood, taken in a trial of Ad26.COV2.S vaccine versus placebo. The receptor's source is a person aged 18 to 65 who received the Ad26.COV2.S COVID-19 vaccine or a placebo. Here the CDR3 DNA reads TGTGCCAGCTCAAGGGACCTGGGGATGAACACTGAAGCTTTCTTT. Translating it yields CASSRDLGMNTEAFF.